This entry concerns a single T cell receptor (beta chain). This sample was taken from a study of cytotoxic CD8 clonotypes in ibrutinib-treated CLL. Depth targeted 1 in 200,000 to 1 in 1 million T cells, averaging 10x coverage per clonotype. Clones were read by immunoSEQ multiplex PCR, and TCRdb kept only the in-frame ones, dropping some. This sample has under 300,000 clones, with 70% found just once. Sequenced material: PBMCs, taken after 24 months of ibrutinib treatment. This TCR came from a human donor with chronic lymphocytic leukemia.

CDR3 amino acids: CASSEPRQAVGVLGPQHF. The DNA of the CDR3 is TGTGCCAGCAGTGAACCCAGACAGGCCGTGGGGGTATTGGGGCCCCAGCATTTT. The V gene is TRBV28, the J gene TRBJ1-5, with a possible D match to TRBD1 (6 bases). Germline CDR1 MDHEN, CDR2 SYDVKM. The CDR3 contains 18 residues. The ends were cut back, 5 bases at V and 9 bases at J, with 29 bases in the middle.